These 10 T cell receptor beta chains were sequenced from one sample in a study of PD-L1 blockade in urothelial cancer. Produced via immunoSEQ multiplex PCR; TCRdb's table is partial and in-frame only. The sample contains about 74,000 clones, less than 90% of which appear only once. This sample comprised PBMCs, obtained around atezolizumab (anti-PD-L1) treatment. Receptors originate from a man in his 70s with urothelial cancer.

This clone came up once. The gene calls are TRBV6-5 and TRBJ2-7, with D perhaps matching TRBD1 (6 bases). CDR1 and CDR2 from the germline V gene are MNHEY and SVGAGI. The CDR3 has 16 amino acids. The V end lost 4 bases, the J end lost 7 bases, and 23 bases lay between the germline ends. CDR3 in DNA: TGTGCCAGCAGTTTCTTCTCCGGGACACCGGTTAGGGAGCAGTACTTC. Translated: CASSFFSGTPVREQYF.

V is TRBV15 and J is TRBJ1-5; 9 bases fit TRBD1. The V gene end was trimmed by 8 bases and the J gene end by 6 bases; junction bases not matched to a gene: 8. Germline CDR1 is LNHNV and CDR2 is YYDKDF (reference sequence). The CDR3 is 14 residues long. CDR3 DNA sequence: TGTGCCACCGGAAGACAGGGGGTTGGTCAGCCCCAGCATTTT. Amino acid sequence: CATGRQGVGQPQHF.

The V and J genes are TRBV28 and TRBJ2-2; TRBD1 matches 7 bases. The J segment lost 4 bases and the V segment lost 6 bases, leaving 5 bases of the junction unmatched. The CDR3 has 14 amino acids. CDR1 and CDR2 (germline): MDHEN, SYDVKM. The CDR3 loop reads CASRTGQLTGELFF. Written as DNA, the CDR3 is TGTGCCAGCAGGACGGGACAGCTCACCGGGGAGCTGTTTTTT.

CDR3 sequence reads: CASSPGTSGSGFF. CDR3 DNA: TGCGCCAGCAGCCCCGGGACTAGCGGGAGTGGGTTCTTC. V usage is TRBV5-1 and J usage is TRBJ2-1; 14 nucleotides agree with TRBD2. Trimming cost V 4 bases and J 15 bases; bases outside gene matches: 6. Germline V lookup: CDR1 SGHRS, CDR2 YFSETQ. CDR3 length equals 13 residues.

V usage is TRBV28 and J usage is TRBJ1-6; D is uncertain. This CDR3 has 12 residues. Trimming cost V 1 base and J 9 bases, with 4 bases left between them. Germline CDR1 and CDR2: MDHEN and SYDVKM. As DNA, the CDR3 is TGTGCCAGCAGTTTATCGGGTTCACCCCTCCACTTT. Protein sequence: CASSLSGSPLHF.

On this clone itself: Sequence at one end of the junction differs from germline and may be a read error. The chain uses TRBV10-3 and TRBJ2-7; 8 bases fit TRBD1. Germline values: CDR1 ENHRY, CDR2 SYGVKD. The CDR3 runs to 16 residues. In DNA, the CDR3 is TGTGCCATCAGCGGGGTTAGTGGGACAGGCTCCAACGAGCAGTACTTC. It translates to CAISGVSGTGSNEQYF.

The genes are TRBV18 and TRBJ2-5, with a possible D match to TRBD2 (5 bases). The germline V gene encodes CDR1 KGHSH and CDR2 LQKENI. CDR3 length: 11 residues. V dropped 4 bases and J dropped 10 bases, with 10 bases sitting between them. The CDR3 is CASSLLEGQYF. Written as DNA, the CDR3 is TGTGCCAGCTCACTACTAGAAGGCCAGTACTTC.

V and J are TRBV19 and TRBJ1-2; no definite D call. CDR1 and CDR2 (germline): LNHDA, SQIVND (reference sequence). The CDR3 consists of 13 residues. Trimming pared 1 base from V and 6 bases from J, leaving 9 bases between. The CDR3 bases are TGTGCCAGTAGTATAGGAGGGTTCGATGGCTACACCTTC. Translated: CASSIGGFDGYTF.

The J gene is TRBJ2-7, the V gene TRBV27; TRBD2 agrees at 9 bases. CDR3 length: 15 amino acids. With 5 bases clipped from V and 6 bases from J, the junction kept 11 bases outside the gene matches. CDR1 is MNHEY, CDR2 SMNVEV, per germline (reference sequence). The CDR3 nucleotides read TGTGCCAGCAGTCCCATAGCGGGAGTCACGGGCGAGCAGTACTTC. It is translated as CASSPIAGVTGEQYF.

This chain links TRBV5-4 with TRBJ2-5; possibly TRBD1 for D (6 bases). The germline gives CDR1 SGHNT, CDR2 YYREEE (reference sequence). The CDR3 contains 14 residues. The V end lost 2 bases, the J end lost 3 bases, and 11 bases lay between the germline ends. CDR3 DNA: TGTGCCAGCAGCTTCGGACAGCATAAAGAGACCCAGTACTTC. Translation: CASSFGQHKETQYF.